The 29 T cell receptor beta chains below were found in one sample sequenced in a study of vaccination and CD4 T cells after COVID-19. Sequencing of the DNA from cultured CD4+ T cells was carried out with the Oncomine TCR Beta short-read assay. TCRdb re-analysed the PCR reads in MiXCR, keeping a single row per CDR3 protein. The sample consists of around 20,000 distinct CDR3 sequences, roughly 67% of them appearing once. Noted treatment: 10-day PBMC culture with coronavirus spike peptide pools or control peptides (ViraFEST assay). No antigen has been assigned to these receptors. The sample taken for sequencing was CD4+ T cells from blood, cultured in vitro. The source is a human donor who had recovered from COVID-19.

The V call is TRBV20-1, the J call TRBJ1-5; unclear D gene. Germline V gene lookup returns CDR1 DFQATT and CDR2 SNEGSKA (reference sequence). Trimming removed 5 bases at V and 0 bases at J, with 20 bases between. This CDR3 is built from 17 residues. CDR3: CSAPQQFGPNSNQPQHF. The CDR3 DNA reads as TGCAGTGCTCCCCAGCAATTCGGGCCAAATAGCAATCAGCCCCAGCATTTT.

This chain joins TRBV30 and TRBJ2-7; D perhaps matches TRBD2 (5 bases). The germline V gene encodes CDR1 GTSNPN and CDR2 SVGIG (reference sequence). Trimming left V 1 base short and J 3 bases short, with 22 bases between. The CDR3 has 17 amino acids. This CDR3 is CAWSAPPRLAIIYEQYF. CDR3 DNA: TGTGCCTGGAGTGCCCCGCCGCGGCTAGCCATTATCTACGAGCAGTACTTC.

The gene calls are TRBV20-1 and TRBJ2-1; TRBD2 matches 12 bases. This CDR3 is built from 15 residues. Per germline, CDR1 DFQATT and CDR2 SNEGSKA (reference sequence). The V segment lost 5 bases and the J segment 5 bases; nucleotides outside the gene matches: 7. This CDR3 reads CSAGLGLAGNNEQFF. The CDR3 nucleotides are TGCAGTGCTGGACTTGGACTAGCGGGAAACAATGAGCAGTTCTTC.

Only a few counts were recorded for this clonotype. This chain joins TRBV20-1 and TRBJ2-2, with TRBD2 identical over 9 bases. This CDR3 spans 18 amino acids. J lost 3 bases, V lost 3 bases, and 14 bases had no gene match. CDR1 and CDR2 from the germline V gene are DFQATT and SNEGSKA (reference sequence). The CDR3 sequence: CSASGSGRGGGYTGELFF. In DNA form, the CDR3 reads TGCAGTGCTAGTGGTAGCGGGAGAGGAGGGGGGTACACCGGGGAGCTGTTTTTT.

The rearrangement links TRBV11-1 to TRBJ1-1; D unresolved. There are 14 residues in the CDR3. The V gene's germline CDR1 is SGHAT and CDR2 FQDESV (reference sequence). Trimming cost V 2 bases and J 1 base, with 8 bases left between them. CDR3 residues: CASSLQPGNTEAFF. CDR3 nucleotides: TGTGCCAGCAGCTTACAACCCGGGAACACTGAAGCTTTCTTT.

CDR3 sequence reads: CSARVRGSSGNTIYF. In DNA, the CDR3 is TGCAGTGCTAGAGTCCGGGGGAGCTCTGGAAACACCATATATTTT. This sequence joins TRBV20-1 and TRBJ1-3; tentative D call: TRBD1 (5 bases). With 1 base removed from V and 0 bases from J, the gap between germline ends came to 10 bases. This CDR3 is 15 amino acids long. The germline V gene has CDR1 DFQATT and CDR2 SNEGSKA (reference sequence).

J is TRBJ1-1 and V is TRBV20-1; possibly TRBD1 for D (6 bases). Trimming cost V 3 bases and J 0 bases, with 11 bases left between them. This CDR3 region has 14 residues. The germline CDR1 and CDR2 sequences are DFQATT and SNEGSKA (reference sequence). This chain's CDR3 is CSASLGQLNTEAFF. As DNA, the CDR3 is TGCAGTGCTAGTCTCGGACAGTTGAACACTGAAGCTTTCTTT.

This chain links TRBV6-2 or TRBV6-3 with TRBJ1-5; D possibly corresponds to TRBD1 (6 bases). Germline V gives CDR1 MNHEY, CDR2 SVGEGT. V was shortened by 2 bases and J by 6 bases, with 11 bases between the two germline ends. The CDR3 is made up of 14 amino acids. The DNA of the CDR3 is TGTGCCAGCAGTTACCCCAAGGGGGGTCAGCCCCAGCATTTT. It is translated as CASSYPKGGQPQHF.

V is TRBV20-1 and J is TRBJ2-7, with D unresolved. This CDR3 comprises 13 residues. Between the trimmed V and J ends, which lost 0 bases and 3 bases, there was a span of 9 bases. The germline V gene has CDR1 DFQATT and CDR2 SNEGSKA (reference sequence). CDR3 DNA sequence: TGCAGTGCTAGAGACCCCGTACGCTACGAGCAGTACTTC. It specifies CSARDPVRYEQYF.

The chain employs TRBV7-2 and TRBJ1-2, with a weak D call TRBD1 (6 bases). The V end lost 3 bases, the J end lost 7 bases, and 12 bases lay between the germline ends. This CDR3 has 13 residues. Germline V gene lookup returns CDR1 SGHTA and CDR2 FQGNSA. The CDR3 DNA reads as TGTGCCAGCAGCTTTGACAGGAGCTCTGGCTACACCTTC. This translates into CASSFDRSSGYTF.

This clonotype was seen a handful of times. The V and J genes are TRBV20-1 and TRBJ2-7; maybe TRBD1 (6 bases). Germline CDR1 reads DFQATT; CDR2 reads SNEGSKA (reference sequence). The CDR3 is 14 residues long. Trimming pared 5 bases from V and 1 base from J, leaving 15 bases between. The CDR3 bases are TGCAGTGCTTATGACAGGATAAAATCCTACGAGCAGTACTTC. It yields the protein CSAYDRIKSYEQYF.

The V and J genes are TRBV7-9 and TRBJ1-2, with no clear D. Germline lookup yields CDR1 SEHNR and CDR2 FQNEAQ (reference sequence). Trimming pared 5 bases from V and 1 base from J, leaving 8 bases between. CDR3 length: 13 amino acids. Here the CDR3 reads CASSQAGNYGYTF. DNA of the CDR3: TGTGCCAGCAGCCAGGCGGGTAACTATGGCTACACCTTC.

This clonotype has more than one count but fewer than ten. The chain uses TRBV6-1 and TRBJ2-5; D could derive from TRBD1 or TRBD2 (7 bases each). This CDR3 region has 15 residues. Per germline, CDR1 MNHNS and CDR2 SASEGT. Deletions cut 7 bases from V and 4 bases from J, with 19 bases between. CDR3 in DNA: TGTGCCAGCACCGGGGAGGGACAGAGATCAGAGACCCAGTACTTC. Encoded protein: CASTGEGQRSETQYF.

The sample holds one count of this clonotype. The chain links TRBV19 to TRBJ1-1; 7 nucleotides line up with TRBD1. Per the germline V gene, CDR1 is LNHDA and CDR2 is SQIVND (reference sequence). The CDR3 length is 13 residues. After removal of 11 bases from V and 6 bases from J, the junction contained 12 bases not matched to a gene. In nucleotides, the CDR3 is TGTGCCTCTTGTGGGGGACAGAGCGCTGAAGCTTTCTTT. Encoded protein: CASCGGQSAEAFF.

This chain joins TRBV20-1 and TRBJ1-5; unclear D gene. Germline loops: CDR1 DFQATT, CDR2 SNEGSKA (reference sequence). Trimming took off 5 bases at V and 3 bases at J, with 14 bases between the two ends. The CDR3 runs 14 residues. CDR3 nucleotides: TGCAGTGCTCGGCCACTCATAAACAATCAGCCCCAGCATTTT. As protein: CSARPLINNQPQHF.

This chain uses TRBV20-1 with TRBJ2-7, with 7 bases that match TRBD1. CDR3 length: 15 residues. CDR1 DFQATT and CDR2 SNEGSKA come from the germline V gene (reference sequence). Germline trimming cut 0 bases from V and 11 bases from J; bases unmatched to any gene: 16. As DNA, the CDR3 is TGCAGTGCTAGAGATCGGTCCCGGACAGGTCGTTTTGAGTACTTC. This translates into CSARDRSRTGRFEYF.

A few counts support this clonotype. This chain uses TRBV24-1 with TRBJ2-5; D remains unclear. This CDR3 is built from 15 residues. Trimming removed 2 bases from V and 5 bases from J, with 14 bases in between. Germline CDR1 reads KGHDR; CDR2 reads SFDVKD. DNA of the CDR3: TGTGCCACCAGTGATTCAGGAAGCCCGGCGGAGACCCAGTACTTC. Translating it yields CATSDSGSPAETQYF.

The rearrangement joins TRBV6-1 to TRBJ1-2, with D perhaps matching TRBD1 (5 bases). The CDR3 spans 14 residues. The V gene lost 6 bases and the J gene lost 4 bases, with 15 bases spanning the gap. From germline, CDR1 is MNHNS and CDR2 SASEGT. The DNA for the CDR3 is TGTGCCAGCAGAGGGGCAGCGAGGGTCTATGGCTACACCTTC. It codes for CASRGAARVYGYTF.

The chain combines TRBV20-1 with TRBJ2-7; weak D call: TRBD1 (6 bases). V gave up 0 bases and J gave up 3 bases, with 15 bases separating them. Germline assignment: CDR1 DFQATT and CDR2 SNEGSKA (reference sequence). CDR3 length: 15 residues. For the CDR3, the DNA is TGCAGTGCTAGAGATGTAAGGCTCAGGGGCTACGAGCAGTACTTC. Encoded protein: CSARDVRLRGYEQYF.

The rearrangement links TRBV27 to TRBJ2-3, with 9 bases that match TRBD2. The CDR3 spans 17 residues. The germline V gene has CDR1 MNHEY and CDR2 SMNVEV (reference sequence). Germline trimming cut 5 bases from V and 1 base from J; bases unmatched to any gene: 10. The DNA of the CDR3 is TGTGCCAGCAGTCACCTAAGGGGACTAGCTGGCACAGATACGCAGTATTTT. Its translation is CASSHLRGLAGTDTQYF.

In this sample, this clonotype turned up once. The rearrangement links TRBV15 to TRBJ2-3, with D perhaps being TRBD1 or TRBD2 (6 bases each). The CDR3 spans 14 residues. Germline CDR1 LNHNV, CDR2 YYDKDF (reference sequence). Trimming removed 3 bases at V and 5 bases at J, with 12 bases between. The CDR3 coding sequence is TGTGCCACCAGCAGTCCCGAGGGGGGAGATACGCAGTATTTT. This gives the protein CATSSPEGGDTQYF.

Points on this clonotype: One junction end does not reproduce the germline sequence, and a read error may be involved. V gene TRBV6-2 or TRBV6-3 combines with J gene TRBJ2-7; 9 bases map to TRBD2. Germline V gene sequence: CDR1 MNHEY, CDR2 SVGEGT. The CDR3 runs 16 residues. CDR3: CASRRAGGLGSHEQYF. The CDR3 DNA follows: TGTGCCAGCAGAAGAGCGGGAGGATTGGGCTCCCACGAGCAGTACTTC.

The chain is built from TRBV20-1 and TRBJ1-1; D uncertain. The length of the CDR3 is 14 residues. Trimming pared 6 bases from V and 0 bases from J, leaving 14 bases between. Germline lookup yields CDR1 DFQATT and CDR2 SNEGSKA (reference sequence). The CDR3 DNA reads TGCAGTGCCCCCCACACACCCATGAACACTGAAGCTTTCTTT. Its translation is CSAPHTPMNTEAFF.

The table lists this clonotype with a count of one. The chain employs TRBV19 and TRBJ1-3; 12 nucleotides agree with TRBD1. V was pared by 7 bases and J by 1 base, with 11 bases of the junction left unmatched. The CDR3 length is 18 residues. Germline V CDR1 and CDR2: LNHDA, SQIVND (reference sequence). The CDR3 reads CASTQARDRGLSGNTIYF. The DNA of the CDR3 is TGTGCCAGTACCCAGGCCCGGGACAGGGGGCTATCTGGAAACACCATATATTTT.

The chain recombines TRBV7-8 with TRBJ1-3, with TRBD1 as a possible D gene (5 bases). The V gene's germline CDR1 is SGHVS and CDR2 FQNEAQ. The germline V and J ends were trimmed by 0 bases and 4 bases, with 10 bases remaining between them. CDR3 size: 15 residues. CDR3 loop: CASSLASGGGNTIYF. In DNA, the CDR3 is TGTGCCAGCAGCTTAGCGAGCGGGGGAGGAAACACCATATATTTT.

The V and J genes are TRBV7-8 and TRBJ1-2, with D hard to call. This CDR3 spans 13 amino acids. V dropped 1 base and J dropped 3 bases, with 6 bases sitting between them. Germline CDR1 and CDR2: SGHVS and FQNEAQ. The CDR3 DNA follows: TGTGCCAGCAGCTTAGGGCAGGACTATGGCTACACCTTC. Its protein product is CASSLGQDYGYTF.

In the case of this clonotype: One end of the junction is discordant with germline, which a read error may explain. Written as DNA, the CDR3 is TGTGCCAGCAGCCCGACAGGAACCTATAATCCACCCCTCCACTTT. Its translation: CASSPTGTYNPPLHF. The chain links TRBV5-4 to TRBJ1-6, with D possibly being TRBD1 (6 bases). Germline CDR1 is SGHNT and CDR2 is YYREEE (reference sequence). The CDR3 runs 15 residues.

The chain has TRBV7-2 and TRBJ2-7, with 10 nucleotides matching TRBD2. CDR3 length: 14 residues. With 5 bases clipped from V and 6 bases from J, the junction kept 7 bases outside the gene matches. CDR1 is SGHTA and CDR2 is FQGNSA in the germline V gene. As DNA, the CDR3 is TGTGCCAGCAGCCCATTAGCGGGAGGTTCCGAGCAGTACTTC. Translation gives CASSPLAGGSEQYF. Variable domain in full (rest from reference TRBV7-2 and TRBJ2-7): GAGVSQSPSNKVTEKGKDVELRCDPISGHTALYWYRQSLGQGLEFLIYFQGNSAPDKSGLPSDRFSAERTGGSVSTLTIQRTQQEDSAVYLCASSPLAGGSEQYFGPGTRLTVT.

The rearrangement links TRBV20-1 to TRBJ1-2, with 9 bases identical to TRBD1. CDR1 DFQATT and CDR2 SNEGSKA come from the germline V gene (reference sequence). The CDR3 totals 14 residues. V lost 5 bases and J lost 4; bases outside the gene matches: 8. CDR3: CSAYLGQGAYGYTF. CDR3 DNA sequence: TGCAGTGCTTATCTGGGACAGGGCGCCTATGGCTACACCTTC.